The rows below give T cell receptor beta chains drawn from one sample of a study of cytomegalovirus exposure and HLA in healthy donors. Clones were read by immunoSEQ multiplex PCR, and TCRdb kept only the in-frame ones, dropping some. Among 150,000 to 200,000 clones listed, about 75% were seen once. Sample: PBMCs. The source is a man aged 45-60 years in good health and CMV-seropositive. Each CDR3 is given with its conserved first and last residue. The D gene is left open where the match is weak. Clone size is shown for a subset of rows, as once, few, many or a class of expanded clone.

len: 16
abundance: .
d_gene: TRBD2
j_gene: TRBJ2-2
v_gene: TRBV9
CDR3nt: TGTGCCAGCAGCGTAGAAAGCGGGGGGATCACCGGGGAGCTGTTTTTT
CDR3aa: CASSVESGGITGELFF

len: 11
abundance: .
d_gene: .
j_gene: TRBJ2-3
v_gene: TRBV2
CDR3nt: TGTGCCAGCTCGCAGGGGAGTAGGAAGGATTTT
CDR3aa: CASSQGSRKDF

len: 15
abundance: .
d_gene: .
j_gene: TRBJ2-5
v_gene: TRBV15
CDR3nt: TGTGCCACCAGCAGAGATAACAGCTTCCAAGAGACCCAGTACTTC
CDR3aa: CATSRDNSFQETQYF

len: 15
abundance: .
d_gene: TRBD2
j_gene: TRBJ2-5
v_gene: TRBV9
CDR3nt: TGTGCCAGCAGCGTAGTGGGCGGGAGTCAAGAGACCCAGTACTTC
CDR3aa: CASSVVGGSQETQYF

len: 16
abundance: .
d_gene: .
j_gene: TRBJ1-1
v_gene: TRBV5-6
CDR3nt: TGTGCCAGCAGCCTGGGGTCCCGGGGAATGAACACTGAAGCTTTCTTT
CDR3aa: CASSLGSRGMNTEAFF

len: 13
abundance: .
d_gene: .
j_gene: TRBJ2-1
v_gene: TRBV6-5
CDR3nt: TGTGCCAGCAGTCCCTCCCCTTCTCTGGAGCAGTTCTTC
CDR3aa: CASSPSPSLEQFF

len: 14
abundance: once
d_gene: .
j_gene: TRBJ2-6
v_gene: TRBV5-1
CDR3nt: TGCGCCAGCAGCTTGGGTACTGGGGCCAACGTCCTGACTTTC
CDR3aa: CASSLGTGANVLTF

len: 12
abundance: few
d_gene: TRBD1
j_gene: TRBJ1-2
v_gene: TRBV7-2
CDR3nt: TGTGCCAGCAGCCAGGACAGGGCGAGCTACACCTTC
CDR3aa: CASSQDRASYTF

len: 12
abundance: once
d_gene: .
j_gene: TRBJ1-4
v_gene: TRBV12-2
CDR3nt: TGTGCAAGTCGCTTAGACAGTGAAAAACTGTTTTTT
CDR3aa: CASRLDSEKLFF

len: 17
abundance: .
d_gene: TRBD2
j_gene: TRBJ2-2
v_gene: TRBV15
CDR3nt: TGTGCCACCAGCAGACGGGGGGGGACGTTGAACACCGGGGAGCTGTTTTTT
CDR3aa: CATSRRGGTLNTGELFF

len: 15
abundance: .
d_gene: TRBD2
j_gene: TRBJ2-7
v_gene: TRBV18
CDR3nt: TGTGCCAGCTCCCCGACTAGCGGGGGAATTTACGAGCAGTACTTC
CDR3aa: CASSPTSGGIYEQYF

len: 11
abundance: .
d_gene: .
j_gene: TRBJ2-1
v_gene: TRBV20-1
CDR3nt: TGCAGTGCTGCGGACAGCAATGAGCAGTTCTTC
CDR3aa: CSAADSNEQFF

len: 14
abundance: .
d_gene: .
j_gene: TRBJ1-5
v_gene: TRBV5-1
CDR3nt: TGCGCCAGCAGCGTGGACGGTAGCAATCAGCCCCAGCATTTT
CDR3aa: CASSVDGSNQPQHF

len: 11
abundance: .
d_gene: TRBD2
j_gene: TRBJ2-3
v_gene: TRBV15
CDR3nt: TGTGCCACCAGCTGGGGGGGTACGCAGTATTTT
CDR3aa: CATSWGGTQYF

len: 12
abundance: .
d_gene: .
j_gene: TRBJ1-2
v_gene: TRBV2
CDR3nt: TGTGCCAGCAGCGCAACAGGGATCGGCTACACCTTC
CDR3aa: CASSATGIGYTF

len: 14
abundance: .
d_gene: .
j_gene: TRBJ1-4
v_gene: TRBV21-1
CDR3nt: TGTGCCCCCCCCGTCCGAGGAACTAATGAAAAACTGTTTTTT
CDR3aa: CAPPVRGTNEKLFF

len: 13
abundance: .
d_gene: .
j_gene: TRBJ1-2
v_gene: TRBV29-1
CDR3nt: TGCAGCGTCCAAACGGTACAGGGTCGCGGCTACACCTTC
CDR3aa: CSVQTVQGRGYTF

len: 11
abundance: .
d_gene: .
j_gene: TRBJ2-5
v_gene: TRBV7-2
CDR3nt: TGTGCCAGCAGCTTAGGACAGGTGAAGTACTTC
CDR3aa: CASSLGQVKYF

len: 11
abundance: .
d_gene: .
j_gene: TRBJ2-5
v_gene: TRBV2
CDR3nt: TGTGCCAGCAGTGCGGAAGGTACAGAGTACTTC
CDR3aa: CASSAEGTEYF